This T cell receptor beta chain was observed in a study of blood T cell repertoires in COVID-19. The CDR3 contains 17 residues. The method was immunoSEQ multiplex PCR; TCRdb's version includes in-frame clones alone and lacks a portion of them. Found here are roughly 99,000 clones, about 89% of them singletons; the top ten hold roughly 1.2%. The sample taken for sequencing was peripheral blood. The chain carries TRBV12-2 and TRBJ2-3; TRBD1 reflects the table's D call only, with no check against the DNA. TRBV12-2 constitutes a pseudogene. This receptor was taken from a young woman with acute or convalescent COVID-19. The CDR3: CASRPRDTRQVTDTQYF. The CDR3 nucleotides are TGTGCAAGTCGGCCCCGGGACACGCGTCAGGTCACAGATACGCAGTATTTT.